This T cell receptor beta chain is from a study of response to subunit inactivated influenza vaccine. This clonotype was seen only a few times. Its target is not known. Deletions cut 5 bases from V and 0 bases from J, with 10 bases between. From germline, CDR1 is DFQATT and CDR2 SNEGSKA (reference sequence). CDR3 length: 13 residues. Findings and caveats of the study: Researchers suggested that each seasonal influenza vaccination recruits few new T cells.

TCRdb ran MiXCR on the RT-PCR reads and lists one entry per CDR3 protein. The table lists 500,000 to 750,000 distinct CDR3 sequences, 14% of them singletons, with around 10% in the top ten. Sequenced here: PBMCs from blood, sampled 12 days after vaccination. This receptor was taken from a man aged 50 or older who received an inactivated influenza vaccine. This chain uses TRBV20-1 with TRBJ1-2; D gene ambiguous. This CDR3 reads CSAAEQPNYGYTF. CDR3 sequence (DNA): TGCAGTGCTGCCGAGCAACCTAACTATGGCTACACCTTC.